These 23 T cell receptor beta chains originate from one sample sequenced in a study of T cells in Graves' hyperthyroidism and ophthalmopathy. Regions amplified from RNA transcripts were the TCR beta CDR3 regions. The HTBI primer set drove a first-round RT-PCR of the TCR CDR3. Using its own MiXCR run on the multiplex PCR reads, TCRdb lists one record per CDR3 protein. In the table there are 310,000 or so distinct CDR3 sequences, about 15% of which are singletons. Sequencing was carried out using blood. The receptors come from a woman aged 60-75 years with Graves' ophthalmopathy.

This clonotype was counted many times. The chain carries TRBV2 and TRBJ2-5; a possible D gene is TRBD1 (6 bases). The CDR3 has 13 residues. CDR1 is SNHLY, CDR2 FYNNEI, per germline. Trimming removed 6 bases from V and 5 bases from J, with 13 bases in between. The CDR3 DNA reads as TGTGCCAGCAGCCAAGGGGACACCGAGACCCAGTACTTC. This translates into CASSQGDTETQYF. Full variable domain (outside the CDR3, taken from reference TRBV2 and TRBJ2-5): EPEVTQTPSHQVTQMGQEVILRCVPISNHLYFYWYRQILGQKVEFLVSFYNNEISEKSEIFDDQFSVERPDGSNFTLKIRSTKLEDSAMYFCASSQGDTETQYFGPGTRLLVL.

In its sample, this clonotype was seen a few times. A much larger clone is a single base away; this may be a read error. The J gene is TRBJ2-1, the V gene TRBV7-3, with D unresolved. The CDR3 spans 12 residues. Germline loops: CDR1 SGHTA, CDR2 FQGTGA. This CDR3 is CASSRADNEQSF. CDR3 DNA: TGTGCCAGCAGCCGAGCCGACAATGAGCAGTCCTTC.

There are a few counts of this clonotype. The J gene is TRBJ1-1, the V gene TRBV19; 7 bases line up with TRBD1. The CDR3 is made up of 15 amino acids. Trimming took 7 bases from V and 2 from J; bases not matched to a gene: 10. Looked up from germline, CDR1 is LNHDA and CDR2 is SQIVND (reference sequence). The CDR3 spells CASTVTGDPNTEAFF. Here the CDR3 DNA reads TGTGCCAGTACCGTCACAGGGGACCCTAACACTGAAGCTTTCTTT.

This clonotype was observed at least ten times. CDR3 sequence (DNA): TGTGCCAGCAGTTTGGGGTTATCAGGGGTAGGAAAACTGTTTTTT. Its translation: CASSLGLSGVGKLFF. The chain is built from TRBV12-3 or TRBV12-4 and TRBJ1-4, with a weak D call TRBD1 (6 bases). The V end lost 3 bases, the J end lost 10 bases, and 18 bases lay between the germline ends. The CDR3 sequence is 15 residues long.

This clonotype was seen at least ten times. The chain combines TRBV6-1 with TRBJ1-1; D is perhaps TRBD1 (6 bases). Trimming stripped 6 bases from V and 7 bases from J, with 12 bases between. The germline V gene encodes CDR1 MNHNS and CDR2 SASEGT. The CDR3 extends over 12 amino acids. DNA for the CDR3: TGTGCCAGCAGATCCCGACAGGTTGAAGCTTTCTTT. It is translated as CASRSRQVEAFF.

The chain employs TRBV20-1 and TRBJ2-7; 7 bases are a match to TRBD1. The V and J ends lost 5 bases and 0 bases, in that order; junction bases with no gene match: 7. In germline, CDR1 is DFQATT, CDR2 SNEGSKA (reference sequence). This CDR3 region has 14 residues. The CDR3 DNA follows: TGCAGTGCTCCGGACAGGCTGCGCTCCTACGAGCAGTACTTC. It encodes CSAPDRLRSYEQYF.

This clonotype was recorded a few times. The chain uses TRBV3-1 and TRBJ2-2; 11 bases fit TRBD2. The V gene end was trimmed by 3 bases and the J gene end by 7 bases; junction bases not matched to a gene: 7. Germline CDR1 is LGHDT and CDR2 is YNNKEL (reference sequence). The CDR3 has 16 residues. CDR3 sequence reads: CASSHTTSGIIGELFF. CDR3 sequence (DNA): TGTGCCAGCAGCCACACGACTAGCGGGATAATCGGGGAGCTGTTTTTT.

This clonotype occurred many times. V gene TRBV20-1 combines with J gene TRBJ1-1; D might be TRBD1 (6 bases). Germline CDR1 is DFQATT and CDR2 is SNEGSKA (reference sequence). This CDR3 comprises 12 residues. V was clipped by 6 bases and J by 5 bases, with 13 bases between them. The CDR3 region is CSAKGGGTEAFF. The CDR3, as DNA: TGCAGTGCAAAAGGGGGGGGGACTGAAGCTTTCTTT.

This clonotype was seen at least ten times. V usage is TRBV7-8 and J usage is TRBJ2-7, with 8 bases aligning to TRBD1. CDR1 is SGHVS and CDR2 is FQNEAQ in the germline V gene. The CDR3 has 17 amino acids. V lost 3 bases to trimming and J lost 6 bases; unmatched junction nucleotides: 16. CDR3 residues: CASSFGQGIISASEQYF. The CDR3 DNA reads TGTGCCAGCAGCTTCGGACAGGGAATTATCTCGGCCAGCGAGCAGTACTTC.

This clonotype occurred many times. This rearrangement joins TRBV29-1 to TRBJ1-1; 9 bases are a match to TRBD1. The CDR3 has 13 amino acids. J was trimmed by 6 bases and V by 5 bases; bases with no gene match: 7. CDR1 is SQVTM, CDR2 ANQGSEA, per germline. In DNA, the CDR3 is TGCAGCGTTAGACAGGGGGTCACCGCTGAAGCTTTCTTT. Its translation: CSVRQGVTAEAFF.

This clonotype was counted between two and nine times. The chain is built from TRBV6-4 and TRBJ1-5; the D gene is possibly TRBD1 (5 bases). The CDR3 is made up of 16 amino acids. Per the germline V gene, CDR1 is MRHNA and CDR2 is SNTAGT. V lost 4 bases, J lost 3 bases, and 16 bases lay in between. CDR3 in amino acids: CASSVGPPGYNQPQHF. The CDR3 DNA is TGTGCCAGCAGTGTCGGACCACCAGGGTACAATCAGCCCCAGCATTTT.

The gene calls are TRBV19 and TRBJ2-7, with a weak D call TRBD2 (6 bases). Germline-derived CDR1 and CDR2 are LNHDA and SQIVND (reference sequence). Trimming stripped 3 bases from V and 7 bases from J, with 19 bases between. The CDR3 has 15 amino acids. The CDR3 DNA is TGTGCCAGTAGTATTCTCCGCGGGAAGATAGGGGAGCAGTACTTC. As protein: CASSILRGKIGEQYF. Variable domain in full (rest from reference TRBV19 and TRBJ2-7): DGGITQSPKYLFRKEGQNVTLSCEQNLNHDAMYWYRQDPGQGLRLIYYSQIVNDFQKGDIAEGYSVSREKKESFPLTVTSAQKNPTAFYLCASSILRGKIGEQYFGPGTRLTVT.

This clonotype was recorded a few times. CDR3 region: CASRLGGYNEQFF. CDR3 sequence (DNA): TGTGCCAGCCGACTAGGCGGCTACAATGAGCAGTTCTTC. The chain is built from TRBV27 and TRBJ2-1, with D possibly matching TRBD2 (6 bases). Germline assignment: CDR1 MNHEY and CDR2 SMNVEV (reference sequence). V lost 8 bases to trimming and J lost 3 bases, with 11 bases between them. CDR3 length: 13 amino acids.

This clonotype has just a few counts. The chain employs TRBV19 and TRBJ2-2, with D possibly matching TRBD2 (6 bases). With 3 bases removed from V and 5 bases from J, the gap between germline ends came to 13 bases. CDR1 is LNHDA, CDR2 SQIVND, per germline (reference sequence). This CDR3 comprises 15 residues. The CDR3 DNA follows: TGTGCCAGTAGTATTCGGAGGGGAGATACCGGGGAGCTGTTTTTT. Translating gives CASSIRRGDTGELFF. The full variable domain, completed using reference TRBV19 and TRBJ2-2, is DGGITQSPKYLFRKEGQNVTLSCEQNLNHDAMYWYRQDPGQGLRLIYYSQIVNDFQKGDIAEGYSVSREKKESFPLTVTSAQKNPTAFYLCASSIRRGDTGELFFGEGSRLTVL.

This clonotype occurred many times. V is TRBV12-5 and J is TRBJ2-5, with D tentatively TRBD2 (6 bases). Germline V gene sequence: CDR1 LGHNT, CDR2 FRNRAP. With 2 bases removed from V and 2 bases from J, the gap between germline ends came to 9 bases. The CDR3 totals 14 residues. The CDR3 here is CASGLTGDQETQYF. DNA of the CDR3: TGTGCTAGTGGTTTGACGGGGGATCAAGAGACCCAGTACTTC.

This clonotype was observed many times. V is TRBV12-3 or TRBV12-4 and J is TRBJ1-5, with 9 bases that match TRBD1. This CDR3 has 15 residues. V shed 5 bases, J shed 7 bases, and the junction held 9 bases outside the gene matches. CDR3 coding DNA: TGTGCCAGCAGTACTGGACAGGGGAGAGAACAGCCCCAGCATTTT. The encoded protein is CASSTGQGREQPQHF.

This clonotype was recorded at least ten times. The V call is TRBV11-3, the J call TRBJ2-1; D is undetermined. There are 13 residues in the CDR3. Germline CDR1 reads SGHNT; CDR2 reads YENEEA. The V end lost 3 bases, the J end lost 3 bases, and 6 bases lay between the germline ends. The CDR3 here is CASSFQSYNEQFF. For the CDR3, the DNA is TGTGCCAGCAGCTTTCAGAGCTACAATGAGCAGTTCTTC.

This clonotype occurred a few times. The V and J genes are TRBV4-3 and TRBJ2-1; 9 positions match TRBD2. The J call may be faulty, since TRBJ2-7 better matches the DNA end. Germline V gives CDR1 LGHNA, CDR2 YSLEER. This CDR3 has 15 residues. CDR3 sequence reads: CASSQEGLALNEQYF. The CDR3 DNA sequence: TGCGCCAGCAGCCAAGAGGGACTAGCTCTCAATGAGCAGTACTTC.

This chain joins TRBV7-9 and TRBJ2-2; weak D call: TRBD1 (5 bases). The germline V and J ends were trimmed by 4 bases and 0 bases, with 18 bases remaining between them. Germline V gene lookup returns CDR1 SEHNR and CDR2 FQNEAQ (reference sequence). This CDR3 region has 18 residues. For the CDR3, the DNA is TGTGCCAGCAGCTCCACCAAGCATCAGGGTACGAACACCGGGGAGCTGTTTTTT. Protein: CASSSTKHQGTNTGELFF.

There are many counts of this clonotype. V is TRBV18 and J is TRBJ2-2; either TRBD1 or TRBD2 may supply D (5 bases each). V lost 5 bases and J lost 2, with 9 bases in between. The CDR3 extends over 14 amino acids. Germline V gene lookup returns CDR1 KGHSH and CDR2 LQKENI. The CDR3 DNA is TGTGCCAGCTCAGGGACGGCCAACACCGGGGAGCTGTTTTTT. This translates into CASSGTANTGELFF. The full variable domain, rest sourced from reference TRBV18 and TRBJ2-2, is NAGVMQNPRHLVRRRGQEARLRCSPMKGHSHVYWYRQLPEEGLKFMVYLQKENIIDESGMPKERFSAEFPKEGPSILRIQQVVRGDSAAYFCASSGTANTGELFFGEGSRLTVL.

This clonotype occurred a few times. This chain connects TRBV10-1 to TRBJ1-2; possibly TRBD1 for D (5 bases). Per germline, CDR1 WNHNN and CDR2 SYGVQD (reference sequence). This CDR3 has 13 amino acids. V was cut by 4 bases and J by 6 bases, with 12 bases left in between. CDR3 sequence reads: CASSGQKGNGYTF. Written as DNA, the CDR3 is TGCGCCAGCAGTGGACAGAAAGGAAATGGCTACACCTTC.

This clonotype has a single count. This may arise from a read error, as a much more abundant clone is one base away. The chain carries TRBV2 and TRBJ2-7, with TRBD1 identical over 7 bases. The CDR3 loop spans 14 amino acids. Germline assignment: CDR1 SNHLY and CDR2 FYNNEI. V shed 6 bases and J 3 bases; nucleotides not matched to a gene: 8. The CDR3 is CASREDRSDYEQYF. The CDR3 nucleotides read TGTGCCAGCAGAGAGGACAGGAGTGACTACGAGCAGTACTTC.

This clonotype was counted at least ten times. The chain joins TRBV12-3 or TRBV12-4 to TRBJ2-1; 10 nucleotides align to TRBD2. This CDR3 comprises 15 residues. With 4 bases clipped from V and 6 bases from J, the junction kept 6 bases outside the gene matches. Here the CDR3 reads CASSYGLAGVNEQFF. The DNA for the CDR3 is TGTGCCAGCAGTTACGGGCTAGCGGGGGTCAATGAGCAGTTCTTC.